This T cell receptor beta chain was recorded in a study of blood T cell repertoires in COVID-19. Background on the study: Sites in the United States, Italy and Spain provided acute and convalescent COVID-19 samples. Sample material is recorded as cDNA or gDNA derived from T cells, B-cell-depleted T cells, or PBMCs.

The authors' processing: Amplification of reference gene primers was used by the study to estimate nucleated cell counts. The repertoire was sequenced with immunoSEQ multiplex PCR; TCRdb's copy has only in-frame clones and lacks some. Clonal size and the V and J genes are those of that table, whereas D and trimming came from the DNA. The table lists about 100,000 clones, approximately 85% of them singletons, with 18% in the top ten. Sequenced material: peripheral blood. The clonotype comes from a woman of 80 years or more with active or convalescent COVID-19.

Written as DNA, the CDR3 is TGTGCCAGCAGCTTAGACGGGCGGGAGCTGGTCTACAATGAGCAGTTCTTC. Encoded protein: CASSLDGRELVYNEQFF. This chain connects TRBV11-2 to TRBJ2-1; 7 nucleotides agree with TRBD2. Losses at the gene ends were 0 bases for V and 3 bases for J; bases not matched to a gene: 8. The length of the CDR3 is 17 residues. In germline, CDR1 is SGHAT, CDR2 FQNNGV.